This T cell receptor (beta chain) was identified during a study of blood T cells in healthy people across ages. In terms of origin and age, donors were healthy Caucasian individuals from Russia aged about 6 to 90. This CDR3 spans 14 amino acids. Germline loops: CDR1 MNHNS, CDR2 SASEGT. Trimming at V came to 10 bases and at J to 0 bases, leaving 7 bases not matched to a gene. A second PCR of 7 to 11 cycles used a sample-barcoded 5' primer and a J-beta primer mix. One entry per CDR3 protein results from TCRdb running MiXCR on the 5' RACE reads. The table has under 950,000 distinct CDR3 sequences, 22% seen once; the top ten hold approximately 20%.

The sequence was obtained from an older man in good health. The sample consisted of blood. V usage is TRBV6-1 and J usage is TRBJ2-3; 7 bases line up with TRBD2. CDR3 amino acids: CATGRMASTDTQYF. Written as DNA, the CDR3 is TGTGCCACCGGGAGGATGGCGAGCACAGATACGCAGTATTTT.